A selection of T cell receptor beta chains follows, all from one sample in a study of regulatory T cells in long-lasting Graves disease. TCRdb re-called the multiplex PCR reads through MiXCR, storing one row per CDR3 protein. Of some 340,000 distinct CDR3 sequences in the sample, 12% were seen once. These data were also filed under a second study, of T cells in Graves' hyperthyroidism and ophthalmopathy.

The specimen comprised peripheral blood mononuclear cells (PBMCs), sampled at new diagnosis, from a patient treated with antithyroid drugs. These TCRs come from a woman aged 18 to 35 with Graves disease. The CDR3 runs from the conserved cysteine through the conserved F or W. Each record gives: clone size, D gene, J gene, V gene, CDR3 protein, CDR3 DNA. The D gene is left open where the match is weak. The size field is filled for only some rows; it gives once, few, many or a size class.

abundance: few
d_gene: TRBD2
j_gene: TRBJ2-1
v_gene: TRBV6-2/TRBV6-3
CDR3aa: CASSYSLAGGPGNEQFF
CDR3nt: TGTGCCAGCAGTTACTCACTAGCGGGAGGGCCGGGTAATGAGCAGTTCTTC

abundance: many
d_gene: -
j_gene: TRBJ2-5
v_gene: TRBV28
CDR3aa: CASSWGGLGETQYF
CDR3nt: TGTGCCAGCAGTTGGGGGGGCCTGGGGGAGACCCAGTACTTC

abundance: many
d_gene: TRBD1
j_gene: TRBJ2-6
v_gene: TRBV6-1
CDR3aa: CASRTGGAAGANVLTF
CDR3nt: TGTGCCAGCAGAACAGGGGGCGCTGCTGGGGCCAACGTCCTGACTTTC

abundance: many
d_gene: TRBD2
j_gene: TRBJ2-7
v_gene: TRBV12-3/TRBV12-4
CDR3aa: CASRDGGGLYEQYF
CDR3nt: TGTGCCAGCAGGGACGGCGGGGGGCTTTACGAGCAGTACTTC

abundance: many
d_gene: -
j_gene: TRBJ2-1
v_gene: TRBV9
CDR3aa: CASSVGPPGVNEQFF
CDR3nt: TGTGCCAGCAGCGTAGGGCCCCCAGGGGTCAATGAGCAGTTCTTC

abundance: many
d_gene: -
j_gene: TRBJ2-5
v_gene: TRBV7-9
CDR3aa: CASSLVFAGETQYF
CDR3nt: TGTGCCAGCAGCTTAGTGTTTGCGGGGGAGACCCAGTACTTC

abundance: many
d_gene: TRBD1
j_gene: TRBJ1-2
v_gene: TRBV4-1
CDR3aa: CASSPTGTGNYGYTF
CDR3nt: TGCGCCAGCAGCCCTACCGGGACAGGGAACTATGGCTACACCTTC

abundance: -
d_gene: -
j_gene: TRBJ2-5
v_gene: TRBV19
CDR3aa: CASSIGAAQETQYF
CDR3nt: TGTGCCAGTAGTATAGGGGCAGCCCAAGAGACCCAGTACTTC

abundance: many
d_gene: -
j_gene: TRBJ2-5
v_gene: TRBV18
CDR3aa: CASSNLVEETQYF
CDR3nt: TGTGCCAGCTCGAATCTGGTGGAGGAGACCCAGTACTTC

abundance: few
d_gene: TRBD2
j_gene: TRBJ2-1
v_gene: TRBV27
CDR3aa: CASSSLAGVMNEQFF
CDR3nt: TGTGCCAGCAGTTCCTTAGCGGGAGTAATGAATGAGCAGTTCTTC

abundance: many
d_gene: TRBD2
j_gene: TRBJ2-5
v_gene: TRBV14
CDR3aa: CASSPGLAVQETQYF
CDR3nt: TGTGCCAGCAGCCCGGGACTAGCGGTTCAAGAGACCCAGTACTTC

abundance: -
d_gene: -
j_gene: TRBJ1-1
v_gene: TRBV5-1
CDR3aa: CASSYEGKTEAFF
CDR3nt: TGCGCCAGCAGCTATGAAGGGAAAACTGAAGCTTTCTTT

abundance: many
d_gene: -
j_gene: TRBJ1-5
v_gene: TRBV6-1
CDR3aa: CASATPGDPRTQHF
CDR3nt: TGTGCCAGCGCCACCCCGGGAGACCCAAGGACCCAGCATTTT

abundance: -
d_gene: -
j_gene: TRBJ2-1
v_gene: TRBV4-1
CDR3aa: CASSQETSRGQFF
CDR3nt: TGCGCCAGCAGCCAAGAAACCAGCCGGGGGCAGTTCTTC

abundance: few
d_gene: TRBD1
j_gene: TRBJ1-2
v_gene: TRBV4-3
CDR3aa: CASSQDGGTGSGYTF
CDR3nt: TGCGCCAGCAGCCAAGATGGGGGGACAGGCTCCGGCTACACCTTC

abundance: many
d_gene: TRBD1
j_gene: TRBJ1-2
v_gene: TRBV6-1
CDR3aa: CASSPGQAYYTF
CDR3nt: TGTGCCAGCAGTCCGGGACAGGCCTACTACACCTTC

abundance: many
d_gene: -
j_gene: TRBJ2-3
v_gene: TRBV2
CDR3aa: CAVEDDVPDTQYF
CDR3nt: TGTGCCGTAGAAGACGATGTCCCAGATACGCAGTATTTT

abundance: -
d_gene: -
j_gene: TRBJ2-7
v_gene: TRBV20-1
CDR3aa: CSAIRGRGEQYF
CDR3nt: TGCAGTGCCATTCGCGGCAGGGGCGAGCAGTACTTC

abundance: few
d_gene: TRBD1
j_gene: TRBJ1-2
v_gene: TRBV4-1
CDR3aa: CASSHGRQGANYGYTF
CDR3nt: TGCGCCAGCAGCCATGGCCGACAGGGCGCTAACTATGGCTACACCTTC

abundance: -
d_gene: -
j_gene: TRBJ1-5
v_gene: TRBV19
CDR3aa: CASSIFHETQPQHF
CDR3nt: TGTGCCAGTAGTATATTCCACGAAACCCAGCCCCAGCATTTT

abundance: few
d_gene: TRBD2
j_gene: TRBJ2-1
v_gene: TRBV19
CDR3aa: CASSVTSGGTPYNEQFF
CDR3nt: TGTGCCAGTAGTGTCACTAGCGGGGGGACACCCTACAATGAGCAGTTCTTC

abundance: many
d_gene: -
j_gene: TRBJ2-7
v_gene: TRBV7-6
CDR3aa: CASSLRQRAGEQYF
CDR3nt: TGTGCCAGCAGCTTACGGCAGAGGGCTGGCGAGCAGTACTTC

abundance: few
d_gene: TRBD2
j_gene: TRBJ2-3
v_gene: TRBV9
CDR3aa: CASSVLGGSVRDTQYF
CDR3nt: TGTGCCAGCAGCGTTCTGGGAGGGAGCGTCCGAGATACGCAGTATTTT

abundance: many
d_gene: TRBD2
j_gene: TRBJ2-1
v_gene: TRBV12-3/TRBV12-4
CDR3aa: CASSLGGLYNEQFF
CDR3nt: TGTGCCAGCAGTTTAGGGGGACTATACAATGAGCAGTTCTTC

abundance: -
d_gene: TRBD2
j_gene: TRBJ2-1
v_gene: TRBV19
CDR3aa: CATRREVIINEQFF
CDR3nt: TGTGCCACCAGACGGGAGGTGATTATAAATGAGCAGTTCTTC

abundance: many
d_gene: TRBD1
j_gene: TRBJ1-1
v_gene: TRBV11-2
CDR3aa: CASSQDRGNTEAFF
CDR3nt: TGTGCCAGCAGCCAGGACAGGGGGAACACTGAAGCTTTCTTT

abundance: many
d_gene: -
j_gene: TRBJ2-3
v_gene: TRBV7-2
CDR3aa: CASSSIGGRDTQYF
CDR3nt: TGTGCCAGCAGCTCTATAGGGGGTCGAGATACGCAGTATTTT

abundance: many
d_gene: -
j_gene: TRBJ2-1
v_gene: TRBV28
CDR3aa: CASHGGTLHNEQFF
CDR3nt: TGTGCCAGCCACGGCGGGACTCTGCACAATGAGCAGTTCTTC

abundance: many
d_gene: -
j_gene: TRBJ1-1
v_gene: TRBV6-5
CDR3aa: CASSSGLIWNTEAFF
CDR3nt: TGTGCCAGCAGTTCCGGGTTAATTTGGAACACTGAAGCTTTCTTT

abundance: few
d_gene: -
j_gene: TRBJ1-2
v_gene: TRBV7-2
CDR3aa: CASSPRVPRGGYTF
CDR3nt: TGTGCCAGCAGCCCACGGGTCCCAAGAGGAGGCTACACCTTC

abundance: many
d_gene: -
j_gene: TRBJ1-5
v_gene: TRBV30
CDR3aa: CAWQGLGGNQPQHF
CDR3nt: TGTGCCTGGCAGGGGTTAGGTGGCAATCAGCCCCAGCATTTT

abundance: many
d_gene: TRBD2
j_gene: TRBJ2-3
v_gene: TRBV20-1
CDR3aa: CSAGGGVSSGRTDTQYF
CDR3nt: TGCAGTGCGGGGGGGGGAGTGTCTAGCGGGAGAACAGATACGCAGTATTTT

abundance: many
d_gene: -
j_gene: TRBJ1-1
v_gene: TRBV5-6
CDR3aa: CASSLRGAGTDTEAFF
CDR3nt: TGTGCCAGCAGCTTACGGGGAGCCGGGACTGACACTGAAGCTTTCTTT

abundance: many
d_gene: -
j_gene: TRBJ1-1
v_gene: TRBV11-2
CDR3aa: CASSQKTFRGRDTEAFF
CDR3nt: TGCGCCAGCAGCCAAAAGACCTTCCGGGGTAGGGACACTGAAGCTTTCTTT

abundance: many
d_gene: TRBD2
j_gene: TRBJ2-1
v_gene: TRBV6-1
CDR3aa: CASSLHGTRAINNEQFF
CDR3nt: TGTGCCAGCAGTCTCCACGGGACTAGAGCAATAAACAATGAGCAGTTCTTC

abundance: many
d_gene: TRBD1
j_gene: TRBJ1-5
v_gene: TRBV20-1
CDR3aa: CSAPWDRGLQPQHF
CDR3nt: TGCAGTGCTCCGTGGGACAGGGGGCTTCAGCCCCAGCATTTT

abundance: many
d_gene: -
j_gene: TRBJ2-7
v_gene: TRBV28
CDR3aa: CASSLKEEQYF
CDR3nt: TGTGCCAGCAGTTTAAAAGAAGAGCAGTACTTC

abundance: many
d_gene: TRBD2
j_gene: TRBJ2-7
v_gene: TRBV6-1
CDR3aa: CASSGGTKRGNEQYF
CDR3nt: TGTGCCAGCAGTGGAGGGACTAAACGTGGGAACGAGCAGTACTTC

abundance: many
d_gene: TRBD2
j_gene: TRBJ2-3
v_gene: TRBV7-2
CDR3aa: CASSLAASGDTQYF
CDR3nt: TGTGCCAGCAGCTTAGCAGCTAGCGGAGATACGCAGTATTTT

abundance: -
d_gene: TRBD1
j_gene: TRBJ2-1
v_gene: TRBV5-1
CDR3aa: CASSLRTGRLGIGLREQFF
CDR3nt: TGCGCCAGCAGCTTGCGGACAGGGCGGTTAGGTATAGGGCTTCGGGAGCAGTTCTTC

abundance: -
d_gene: -
j_gene: TRBJ2-1
v_gene: TRBV27
CDR3aa: CASSPRTLLFNEQFF
CDR3nt: TGTGCCAGCAGCCCGAGGACACTTCTCTTCAATGAGCAGTTCTTC

abundance: -
d_gene: TRBD2
j_gene: TRBJ2-1
v_gene: TRBV19
CDR3aa: CASKGLAENEQFF
CDR3nt: TGTGCCAGCAAGGGACTAGCGGAAAATGAGCAGTTCTTC

abundance: -
d_gene: TRBD1
j_gene: TRBJ1-4
v_gene: TRBV7-6
CDR3aa: CASSLPGGQGTTNEKLFF
CDR3nt: TGTGCCAGCAGCCTGCCGGGGGGACAGGGGACAACTAATGAAAAACTGTTTTTT